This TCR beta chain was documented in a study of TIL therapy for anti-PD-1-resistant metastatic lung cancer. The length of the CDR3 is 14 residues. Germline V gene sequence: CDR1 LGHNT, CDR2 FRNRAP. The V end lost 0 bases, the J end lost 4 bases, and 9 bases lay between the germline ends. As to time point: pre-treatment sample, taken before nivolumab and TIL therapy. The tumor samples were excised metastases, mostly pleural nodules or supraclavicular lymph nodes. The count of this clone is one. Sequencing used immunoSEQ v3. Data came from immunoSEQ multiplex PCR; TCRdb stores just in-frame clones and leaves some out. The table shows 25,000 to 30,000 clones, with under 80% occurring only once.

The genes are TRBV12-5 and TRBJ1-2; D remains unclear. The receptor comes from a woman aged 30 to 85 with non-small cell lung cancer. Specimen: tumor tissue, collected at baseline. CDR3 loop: CASGLVPGIYGYTF. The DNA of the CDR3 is TGTGCTAGTGGTTTGGTACCCGGGATCTATGGCTACACCTTC.